The clone carrying this TCR beta chain has only a few counts. Its target is not known. There are 19 residues in the CDR3. The germline CDR1 and CDR2 sequences are SGHRS and YFSETQ. The germline V and J ends were trimmed by 0 bases and 9 bases, with 25 bases remaining between them. These data are taken from a study of cytomegalovirus exposure and HLA in healthy donors. Overall study results and limits: One cluster of highly shared sequence variants probably arose as a sequencing artifact.

The study ran its PCR with 60 Vbeta and 13 Jbeta primers. Repertoires were generated with immunoSEQ multiplex PCR, while TCRdb's copy carries only in-frame clones and drops some. The data contain over 150,000 clones, approximately 72% of them singletons. Each of the donors was a healthy bone marrow donor. This sequence joins TRBV5-1 and TRBJ1-6; possibly TRBD1 for D (6 bases). Sequenced sample: PBMCs. The receptor comes from a man aged 50-60 years in good health and CMV-seronegative. As DNA, the CDR3 is TGCGCCAGCAGCTTGGAGGGGGAAACAGGGTACAAAAACGGTTCACCCCTCCACTTT. It codes for CASSLEGETGYKNGSPLHF.